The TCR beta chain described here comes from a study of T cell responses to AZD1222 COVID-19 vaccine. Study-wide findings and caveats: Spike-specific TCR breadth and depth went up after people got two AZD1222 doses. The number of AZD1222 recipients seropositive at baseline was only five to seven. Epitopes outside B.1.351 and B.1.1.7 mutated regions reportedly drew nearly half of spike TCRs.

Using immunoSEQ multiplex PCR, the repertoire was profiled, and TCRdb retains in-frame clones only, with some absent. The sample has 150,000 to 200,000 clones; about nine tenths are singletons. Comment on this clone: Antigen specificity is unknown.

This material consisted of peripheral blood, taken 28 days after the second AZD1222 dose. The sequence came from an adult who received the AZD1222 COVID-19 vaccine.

Here the CDR3 DNA reads TGTGCCAGCAGCCGCAGGACAGGGCGCGAAAAACTGTTTTTT. Its translation is CASSRRTGREKLFF. The chain employs TRBV6-2 or TRBV6-3 and TRBJ1-4; 8 nucleotides line up with TRBD1. From germline, CDR1 is MNHEY and CDR2 SVGEGT. The CDR3 extends over 14 amino acids. V was pared by 6 bases and J by 8 bases, with 8 bases of the junction left unmatched.